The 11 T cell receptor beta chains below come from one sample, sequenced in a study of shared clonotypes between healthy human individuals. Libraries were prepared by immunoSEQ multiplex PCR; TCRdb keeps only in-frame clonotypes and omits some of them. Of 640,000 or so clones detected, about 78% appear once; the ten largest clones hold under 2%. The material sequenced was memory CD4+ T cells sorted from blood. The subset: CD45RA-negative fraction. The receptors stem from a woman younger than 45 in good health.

CDR3 DNA sequence: TGTGCCAGCAGGCAGCGGGCCGCAACTAATGAAAAACTGTTTTTT. Translation: CASRQRAATNEKLFF. The rearrangement joins TRBV2 to TRBJ1-4, with unresolved D. V lost 6 bases and J 0 bases, leaving 11 bases between the germline ends. The CDR3 consists of 15 residues. CDR1 is SNHLY, CDR2 FYNNEI, per germline.

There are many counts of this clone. The CDR3 sequence: CASSEKYNEQFF. DNA for the CDR3: TGCGCCAGCAGCGAGAAGTACAATGAGCAGTTCTTC. J is TRBJ2-1 and V is TRBV5-1; D gene unclear. The CDR3 is 12 residues long. Trimming cost V 4 bases and J 4 bases, with 6 bases left between them. Germline loops: CDR1 SGHRS, CDR2 YFSETQ.

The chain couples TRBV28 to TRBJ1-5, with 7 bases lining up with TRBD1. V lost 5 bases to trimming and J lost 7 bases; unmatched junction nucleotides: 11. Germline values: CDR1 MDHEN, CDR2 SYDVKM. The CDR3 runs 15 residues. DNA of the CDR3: TGTGCCAGCAGTAAATCGTCCGGGACAGAGCAGCCCCAGCATTTT. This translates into CASSKSSGTEQPQHF.

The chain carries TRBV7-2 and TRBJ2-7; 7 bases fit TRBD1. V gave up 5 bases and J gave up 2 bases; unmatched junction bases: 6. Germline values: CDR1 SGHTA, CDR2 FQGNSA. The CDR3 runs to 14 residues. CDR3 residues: CASSRKGAAYEQYF. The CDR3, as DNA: TGTGCCAGCAGCCGCAAGGGGGCTGCCTACGAGCAGTACTTC.

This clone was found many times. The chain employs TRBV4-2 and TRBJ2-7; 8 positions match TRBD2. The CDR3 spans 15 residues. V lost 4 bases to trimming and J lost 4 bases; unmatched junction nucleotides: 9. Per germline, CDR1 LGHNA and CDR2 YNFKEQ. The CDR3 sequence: CASSRERETGYEQYF. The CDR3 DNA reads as TGTGCCAGCAGCCGGGAGCGGGAGACGGGTTACGAGCAGTACTTC.

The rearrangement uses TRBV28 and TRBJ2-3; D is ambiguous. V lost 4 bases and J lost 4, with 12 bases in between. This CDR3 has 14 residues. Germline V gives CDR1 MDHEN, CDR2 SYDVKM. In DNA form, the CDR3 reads TGTGCCAGCAGTTGGGCTACTCTATCAGATACGCAGTATTTT. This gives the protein CASSWATLSDTQYF.

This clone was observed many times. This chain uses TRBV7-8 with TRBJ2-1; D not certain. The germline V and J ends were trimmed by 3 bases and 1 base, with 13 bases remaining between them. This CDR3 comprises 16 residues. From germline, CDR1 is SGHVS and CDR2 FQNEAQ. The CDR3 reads CASSLSRTPSYNEQFF. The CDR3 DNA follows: TGTGCCAGCAGCTTGTCCAGAACTCCTTCCTACAATGAGCAGTTCTTC.

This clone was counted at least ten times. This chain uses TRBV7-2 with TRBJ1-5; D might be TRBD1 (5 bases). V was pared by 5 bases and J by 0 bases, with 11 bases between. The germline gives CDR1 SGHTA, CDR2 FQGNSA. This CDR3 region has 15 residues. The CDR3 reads CASSRDALSNQPQHF. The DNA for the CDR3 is TGTGCCAGCAGCCGGGACGCGCTTAGCAATCAGCCCCAGCATTTT.

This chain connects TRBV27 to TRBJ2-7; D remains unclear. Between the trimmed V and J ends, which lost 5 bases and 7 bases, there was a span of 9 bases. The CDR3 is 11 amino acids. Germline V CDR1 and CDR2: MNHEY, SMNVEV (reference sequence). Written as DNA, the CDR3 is TGTGCCAGCAGTATGGGTGTGGAGCAGTACTTC. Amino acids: CASSMGVEQYF.

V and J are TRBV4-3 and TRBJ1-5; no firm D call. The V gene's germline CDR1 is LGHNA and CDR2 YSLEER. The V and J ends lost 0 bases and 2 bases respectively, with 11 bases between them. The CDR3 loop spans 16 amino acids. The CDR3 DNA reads TGCGCCAGCAGCCAAGATGGCGGGTTTGGCAATCAGCCCCAGCATTTT. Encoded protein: CASSQDGGFGNQPQHF.

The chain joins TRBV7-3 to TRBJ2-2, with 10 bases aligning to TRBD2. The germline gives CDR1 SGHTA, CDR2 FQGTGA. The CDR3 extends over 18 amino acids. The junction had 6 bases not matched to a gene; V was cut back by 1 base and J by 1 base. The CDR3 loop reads CASSLRSSGSENTGELFF. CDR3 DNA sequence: TGTGCCAGCAGCTTAAGGTCTAGCGGGAGTGAGAACACCGGGGAGCTGTTTTTT.